This T cell receptor (beta chain) was identified during a study of blood T cell repertoires in COVID-19. Study information: From the United States, Italy and Spain came samples of acute and convalescent COVID-19.

This CDR3 comprises 12 residues. The V and J ends lost 5 bases and 5 bases respectively, with 10 bases between them. Germline V lookup: CDR1 SGHRS, CDR2 YFSETQ. The authors' processing: Counts of nucleated cells, estimated from reference gene primer amplification, were obtained. Sequencing used immunoSEQ multiplex PCR; TCRdb keeps in-frame clones, though not all of them. V and J calls and clone size come straight from that table; D and trimming were deduced from the DNA. Among about 260,000 clones listed, approximately 86% were seen once. The receptor was isolated from a man aged 35 to 55 who had recovered from COVID-19. The gene calls are TRBV5-1 and TRBJ2-5; D not certain. The sequenced sample was peripheral blood. For the CDR3, the DNA is TGCGCCAGCAGAGACTCGTGGGAGACCCAGTACTTC. This codes for CASRDSWETQYF.